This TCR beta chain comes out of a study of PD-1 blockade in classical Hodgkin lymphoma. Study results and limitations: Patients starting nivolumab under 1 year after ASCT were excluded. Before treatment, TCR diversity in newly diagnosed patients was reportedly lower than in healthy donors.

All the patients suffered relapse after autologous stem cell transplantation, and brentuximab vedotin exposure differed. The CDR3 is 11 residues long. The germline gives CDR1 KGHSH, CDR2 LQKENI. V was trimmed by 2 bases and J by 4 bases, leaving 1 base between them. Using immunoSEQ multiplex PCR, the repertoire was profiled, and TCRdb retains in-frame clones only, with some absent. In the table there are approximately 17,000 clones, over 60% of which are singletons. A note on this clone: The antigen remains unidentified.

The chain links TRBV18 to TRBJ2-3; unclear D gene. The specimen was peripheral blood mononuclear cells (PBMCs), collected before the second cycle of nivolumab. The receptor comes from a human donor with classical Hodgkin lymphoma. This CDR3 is CASSPADTQYF. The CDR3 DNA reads TGTGCCAGCTCACCAGCAGATACGCAGTATTTT.